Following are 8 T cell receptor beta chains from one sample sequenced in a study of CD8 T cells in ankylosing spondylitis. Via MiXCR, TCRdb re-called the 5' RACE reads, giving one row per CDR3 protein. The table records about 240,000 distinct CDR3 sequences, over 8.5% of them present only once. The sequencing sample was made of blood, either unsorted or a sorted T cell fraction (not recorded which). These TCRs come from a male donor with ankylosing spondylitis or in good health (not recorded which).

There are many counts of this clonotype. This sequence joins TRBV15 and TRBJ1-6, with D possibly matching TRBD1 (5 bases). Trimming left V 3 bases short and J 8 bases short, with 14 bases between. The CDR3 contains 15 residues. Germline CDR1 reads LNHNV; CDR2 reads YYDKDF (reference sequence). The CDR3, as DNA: TGTGCCACCAGCAGTGCCGGGGCATCGGATTCACCCCTCCACTTT. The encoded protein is CATSSAGASDSPLHF.

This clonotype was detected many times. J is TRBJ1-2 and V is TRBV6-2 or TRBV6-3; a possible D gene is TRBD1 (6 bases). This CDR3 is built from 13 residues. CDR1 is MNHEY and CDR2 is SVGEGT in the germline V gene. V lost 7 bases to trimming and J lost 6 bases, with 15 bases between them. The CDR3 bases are TGTGCCAGCAAGGCCCGGGACACCCATGGCTACACCTTC. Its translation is CASKARDTHGYTF.

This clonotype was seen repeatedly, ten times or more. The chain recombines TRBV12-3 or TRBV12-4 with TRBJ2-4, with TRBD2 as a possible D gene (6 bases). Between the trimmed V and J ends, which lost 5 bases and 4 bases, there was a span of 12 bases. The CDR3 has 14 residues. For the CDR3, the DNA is TGTGCCAGCAGTGTGGGGGGTACTAAAAACATTCAGTACTTC. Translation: CASSVGGTKNIQYF.

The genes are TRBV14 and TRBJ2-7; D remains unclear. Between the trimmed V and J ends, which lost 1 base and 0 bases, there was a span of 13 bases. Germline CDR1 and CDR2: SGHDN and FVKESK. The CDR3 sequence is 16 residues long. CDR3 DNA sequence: TGTGCCAGCAGCCAAGGAATGGCGGAAAGCTCCTACGAGCAGTACTTC. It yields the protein CASSQGMAESSYEQYF.

This chain's CDR3 is CASSSTGRTDTQYF. The CDR3 nucleotides are TGTGCCAGCAGCAGCACGGGACGCACAGATACGCAGTATTTT. The chain uses TRBV21-1 and TRBJ2-3; the tabulated D call, TRBD1, remains unverified against the DNA. TRBV21-1 is designated a pseudogene. This CDR3 is 14 amino acids long.

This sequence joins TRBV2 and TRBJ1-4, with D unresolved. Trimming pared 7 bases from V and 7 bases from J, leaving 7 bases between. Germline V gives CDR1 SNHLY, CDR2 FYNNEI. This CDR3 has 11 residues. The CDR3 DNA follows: TGTGCCAGCAAAGGTGGTGAAAAACTGTTTTTT. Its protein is CASKGGEKLFF.

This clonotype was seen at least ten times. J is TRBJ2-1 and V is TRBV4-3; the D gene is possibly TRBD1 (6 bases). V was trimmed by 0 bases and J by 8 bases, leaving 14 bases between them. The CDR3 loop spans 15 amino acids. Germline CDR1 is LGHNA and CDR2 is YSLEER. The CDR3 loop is CASSQEGQGIDEQFF. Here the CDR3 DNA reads TGCGCCAGCAGCCAAGAAGGGCAGGGGATCGATGAGCAGTTCTTC.

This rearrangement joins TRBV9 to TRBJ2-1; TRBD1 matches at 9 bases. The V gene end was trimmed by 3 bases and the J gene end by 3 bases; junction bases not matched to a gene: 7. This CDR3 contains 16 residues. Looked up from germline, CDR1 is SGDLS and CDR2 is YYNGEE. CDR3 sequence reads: CASSASGTGNYNEQFF. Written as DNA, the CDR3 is TGTGCCAGCAGCGCCTCCGGGACAGGGAACTACAATGAGCAGTTCTTC.